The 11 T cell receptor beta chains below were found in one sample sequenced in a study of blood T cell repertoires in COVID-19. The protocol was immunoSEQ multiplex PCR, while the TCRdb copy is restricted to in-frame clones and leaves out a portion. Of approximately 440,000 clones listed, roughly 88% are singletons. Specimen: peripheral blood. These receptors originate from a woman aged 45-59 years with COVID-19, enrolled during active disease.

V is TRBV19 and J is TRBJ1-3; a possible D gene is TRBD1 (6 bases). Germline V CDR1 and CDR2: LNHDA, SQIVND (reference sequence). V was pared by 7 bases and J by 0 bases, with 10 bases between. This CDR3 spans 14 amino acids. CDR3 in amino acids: CASKHRASGNTIYF. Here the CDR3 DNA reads TGTGCCAGTAAACACAGGGCCTCTGGAAACACCATATATTTT.

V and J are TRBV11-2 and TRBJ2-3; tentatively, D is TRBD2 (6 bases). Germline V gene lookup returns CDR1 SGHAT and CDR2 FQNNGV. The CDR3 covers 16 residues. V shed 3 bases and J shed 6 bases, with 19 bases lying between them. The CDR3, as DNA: TGTGCCAGCAGCTTTTCGGCCAGCGGGTTGATCGATACGCAGTATTTT. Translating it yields CASSFSASGLIDTQYF.

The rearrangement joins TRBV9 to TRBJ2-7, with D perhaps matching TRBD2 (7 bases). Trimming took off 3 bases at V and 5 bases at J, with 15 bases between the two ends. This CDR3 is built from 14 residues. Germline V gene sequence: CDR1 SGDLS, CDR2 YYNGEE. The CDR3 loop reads CASSAAGASHEQYF. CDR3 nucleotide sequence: TGTGCCAGCAGCGCCGCGGGGGCCTCACACGAGCAGTACTTC. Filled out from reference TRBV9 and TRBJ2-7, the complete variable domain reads DSGVTQTPKHLITATGQRVTLRCSPRSGDLSVYWYQQSLDQGLQFLIQYYNGEERAKGNILERFSAQQFPDLHSELNLSSLELGDSALYFCASSAAGASHEQYFGPGTRLTVT.

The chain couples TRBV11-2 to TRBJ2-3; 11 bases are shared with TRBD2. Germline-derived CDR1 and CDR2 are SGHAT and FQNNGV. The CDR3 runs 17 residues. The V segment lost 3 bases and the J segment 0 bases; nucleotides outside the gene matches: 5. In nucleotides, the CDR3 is TGTGCCAGCAGCTTCGGACTAGCGGGCGCTAGCACAGATACGCAGTATTTT. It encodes CASSFGLAGASTDTQYF.

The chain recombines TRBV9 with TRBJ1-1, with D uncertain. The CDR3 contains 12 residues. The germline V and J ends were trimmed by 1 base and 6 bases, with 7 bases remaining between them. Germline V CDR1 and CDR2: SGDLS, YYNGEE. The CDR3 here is CASSVHGAEAFF. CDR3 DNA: TGTGCCAGCAGCGTACACGGAGCTGAAGCTTTCTTT.

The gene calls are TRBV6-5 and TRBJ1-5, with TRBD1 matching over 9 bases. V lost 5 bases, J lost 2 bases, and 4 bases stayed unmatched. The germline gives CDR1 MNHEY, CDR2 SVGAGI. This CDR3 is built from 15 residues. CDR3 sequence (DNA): TGTGCCAGCAGTACAGGGGGCGGTCGCAATCAGCCCCAGCATTTT. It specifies CASSTGGGRNQPQHF.

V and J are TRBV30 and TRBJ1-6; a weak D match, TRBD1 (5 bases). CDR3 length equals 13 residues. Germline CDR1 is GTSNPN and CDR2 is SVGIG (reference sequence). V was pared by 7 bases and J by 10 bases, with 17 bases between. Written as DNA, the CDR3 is TGTGCCTCCCTAGGGAGTCGGGGGTCACCCCTCCACTTT. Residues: CASLGSRGSPLHF.

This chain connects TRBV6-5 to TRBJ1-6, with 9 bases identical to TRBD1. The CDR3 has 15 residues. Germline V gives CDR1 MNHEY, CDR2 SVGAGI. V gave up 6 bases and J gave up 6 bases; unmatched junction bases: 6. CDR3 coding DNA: TGTGCCAGCAGCATAGGGGGACAGGGTAATTCACCCCTCCACTTT. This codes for CASSIGGQGNSPLHF.

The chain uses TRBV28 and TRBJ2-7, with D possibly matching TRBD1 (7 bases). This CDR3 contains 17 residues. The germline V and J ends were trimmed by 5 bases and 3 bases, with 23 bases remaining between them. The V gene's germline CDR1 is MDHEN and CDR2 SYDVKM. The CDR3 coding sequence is TGTGCCAGCAGTCCGCACGGAGTCAGGGGGGTGGGCTACGAGCAGTACTTC. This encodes CASSPHGVRGVGYEQYF.

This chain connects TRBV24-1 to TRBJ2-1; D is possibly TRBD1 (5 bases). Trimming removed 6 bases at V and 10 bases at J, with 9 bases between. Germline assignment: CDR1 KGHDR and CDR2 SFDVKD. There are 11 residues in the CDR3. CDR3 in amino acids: CATSSHREQFF. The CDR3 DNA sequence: TGTGCCACCAGTAGTCACAGGGAGCAGTTCTTC.

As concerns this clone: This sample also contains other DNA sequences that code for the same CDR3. The CDR3 bases are TGTGCCACCAGTGATCCCAGACAGGGAACCAACACCGGGGAGCTGTTTTTT. Amino acids: CATSDPRQGTNTGELFF. The J gene is TRBJ2-2, the V gene TRBV24-1, with TRBD1 matching 7 bases. With 3 bases clipped from V and 2 bases from J, the junction kept 8 bases outside the gene matches. This CDR3 has 17 amino acids. CDR1 is KGHDR and CDR2 is SFDVKD in the germline V gene.